These 21 T cell receptor beta chains were all obtained from the same sample, sequenced in a study of T-cell memory formation after mild COVID-19. A single record per CDR3 protein comes from TCRdb applying MiXCR to the 5' RACE reads. The sample contains under 150,000 distinct CDR3 sequences, about a sixth of which appear only once. The sequencing input was PBMCs or a T cell subset sorted from them (not recorded which). These receptors came from an adult woman who had mild COVID-19 (a few samples of this study predate the infection). Cell type and time point are not known.

This rearrangement joins TRBV14 to TRBJ2-7, with 8 bases that match TRBD2. Per the germline V gene, CDR1 is SGHDN and CDR2 is FVKESK. V trimming: 1 base; J trimming: 3 bases; junction bases outside the gene matches: 8. There are 16 residues in the CDR3. The CDR3: CASSQGAGGPYYEQYF. As DNA, the CDR3 is TGTGCCAGCAGCCAAGGTGCGGGAGGACCTTACTACGAGCAGTACTTC.

This clonotype came up once. As DNA, the CDR3 is TGCAGTGGCTCGCGACAGGGGGCGCAAGCTTTCTTT. Its translation is CSGSRQGAQAFF. The genes are TRBV20-1 and TRBJ1-1; 10 bases agree with TRBD1. The V gene end was trimmed by 7 bases and the J gene end by 9 bases; junction bases not matched to a gene: 8. This CDR3 is 12 amino acids long. Germline V gene data show CDR1 as DFQATT and CDR2 as SNEGSKA (reference sequence).

The chain recombines TRBV25-1 with TRBJ2-7, with D perhaps TRBD1 (6 bases). CDR1 MGHDK and CDR2 SYGVNS come from the germline V gene. With 6 bases removed from V and 3 bases from J, the gap between germline ends came to 15 bases. The CDR3 extends over 14 amino acids. DNA for the CDR3: TGTGCCAGCAGCCAGACAGGCTTGGTCTACGAGCAGTACTTC. This sequence encodes CASSQTGLVYEQYF.

V gene TRBV20-1 combines with J gene TRBJ1-3, with no clear D. The V end was cut by 3 bases, the J end by 0 bases, with 12 bases between. The CDR3 loop spans 15 amino acids. From germline, CDR1 is DFQATT and CDR2 SNEGSKA (reference sequence). CDR3 coding DNA: TGCAGTGCTAGGGCCCCGGCAAGCTCTGGAAACACCATATATTTT. Translated, it gives CSARAPASSGNTIYF.

This clonotype has only a few counts. This chain connects TRBV11-3 to TRBJ2-1, with TRBD2 identical over 7 bases. The CDR3 has 16 amino acids. Germline values: CDR1 SGHNT, CDR2 YENEEA. Trimming cost V 1 base and J 3 bases; bases outside gene matches: 6. In nucleotides, the CDR3 is TGTGCCAGCAGCTTAGCCGGGACTACTGTCTACAATGAGCAGTTCTTC. Its translation is CASSLAGTTVYNEQFF.

This clonotype showed up just a few times. This chain joins TRBV9 and TRBJ1-1; D is unclear. The CDR3 is 13 amino acids. Trimming removed 0 bases from V and 1 base from J, with 4 bases in between. Germline CDR1 reads SGDLS; CDR2 reads YYNGEE. The CDR3 sequence: CASSVATNTEAFF. In nucleotides, the CDR3 is TGTGCCAGCAGCGTAGCTACGAACACTGAAGCTTTCTTT.

This clonotype occurred a few times. The chain has TRBV12-3 or TRBV12-4 and TRBJ2-7; D gene unclear. The length of the CDR3 is 12 residues. V was pared by 8 bases and J by 2 bases, with 10 bases between. The CDR3 here is CASGQDTYEQYF. CDR3 nucleotide sequence: TGTGCCAGCGGGCAGGATACCTACGAGCAGTACTTC.

This clonotype was found a few times. This rearrangement joins TRBV7-3 to TRBJ2-2, with a weak D call TRBD2 (5 bases). Trimming stripped 5 bases from V and 3 bases from J, with 16 bases between. This CDR3 is built from 16 residues. Germline V lookup: CDR1 SGHTA, CDR2 FQGTGA. The chain's CDR3 is CASSPRDRRDTGELFF. The CDR3 DNA reads TGTGCCAGCAGCCCCCGGGATCGTAGGGACACCGGGGAGCTGTTTTTT.

This clonotype turned up a few times. The V gene is TRBV12-3 or TRBV12-4, the J gene TRBJ2-2, with D maybe TRBD1 (5 bases). The CDR3 covers 11 residues. The V gene lost 8 bases and the J gene lost 5 bases, with 6 bases spanning the gap. This CDR3 is CASGHTGELFF. CDR3 bases: TGTGCCAGCGGACATACCGGGGAGCTGTTTTTT.

This clonotype has more than one count but fewer than ten. The chain uses TRBV20-1 and TRBJ2-1; 12 bases map to TRBD2. The J segment lost 16 bases and the V segment lost 0 bases, leaving 7 bases of the junction unmatched. This CDR3 has 13 amino acids. CDR1 DFQATT and CDR2 SNEGSKA come from the germline V gene (reference sequence). CDR3 region: CSARESSGGACFF. The CDR3 DNA reads TGCAGTGCTAGAGAATCTAGCGGGGGGGCATGCTTCTTC.

This clonotype was detected only a few times. J is TRBJ2-5 and V is TRBV5-5; 10 nucleotides line up with TRBD2. The V segment lost 0 bases and the J segment 4 bases; nucleotides outside the gene matches: 3. The CDR3 length is 15 residues. Germline V gene sequence: CDR1 SGHKS, CDR2 YYEKEE (reference sequence). The CDR3 DNA reads as TGTGCCAGCAGCTTGGGTCTAGCGGGAGTAGAGACCCAGTACTTC. Its protein is CASSLGLAGVETQYF.

The chain recombines TRBV7-3 with TRBJ2-7, with D perhaps TRBD2 (6 bases). CDR3 length equals 13 residues. The V end was cut by 5 bases, the J end by 7 bases, with 15 bases between. The germline V gene encodes CDR1 SGHTA and CDR2 FQGTGA. The CDR3 protein is CASSPGVQGEQYF. CDR3 nucleotides: TGTGCCAGCAGCCCGGGGGTCCAAGGGGAGCAGTACTTC.

This clonotype was seen repeatedly, ten times or more. The rearrangement joins TRBV7-9 to TRBJ2-1, with a possible D match to TRBD1 (6 bases). Germline V gene sequence: CDR1 SEHNR, CDR2 FQNEAQ (reference sequence). Trimming removed 8 bases from V and 10 bases from J, with 18 bases in between. CDR3 length: 13 amino acids. In DNA, the CDR3 is TGTGCCAGCGGTGGGGGAGCAGGGGAAGAGCAGTTCTTC. Residues: CASGGGAGEEQFF. Filled out from reference TRBV7-9 and TRBJ2-1, the complete variable domain reads DTGVSQNPRHKITKRGQNVTFRCDPISEHNRLYWYRQTLGQGPEFLTYFQNEAQLEKSRLLSDRFSAERPKGSFSTLEIQRTEQGDSAMYLCASGGGAGEEQFFGPGTRLTVL.

This chain connects TRBV12-3 or TRBV12-4 to TRBJ2-1; TRBD2 is a possible D gene (6 bases). The CDR3 is 14 residues long. Trimming took 1 base from V and 5 from J, leaving 9 bases between them. CDR3 bases: TGTGCCAGCAGTTTAGAGCGGGCTGACAATGAGCAGTTCTTC. Its translation is CASSLERADNEQFF.

The chain combines TRBV5-1 with TRBJ1-5; perhaps TRBD1 as D (5 bases). The V end was cut by 0 bases, the J end by 7 bases, with 14 bases between. The CDR3 loop spans 15 amino acids. CDR1 and CDR2 (germline): SGHRS, YFSETQ. The CDR3 coding sequence is TGCGCCAGCAGCTTGGACAGGTCTAGGGGACAGCCCCAGCATTTT. Protein product: CASSLDRSRGQPQHF.

The rearrangement links TRBV20-1 to TRBJ1-6; 7 positions agree with TRBD1. V was pared by 0 bases and J by 8 bases, with 13 bases of the junction left unmatched. Looked up from germline, CDR1 is DFQATT and CDR2 is SNEGSKA (reference sequence). The CDR3 consists of 17 residues. The DNA of the CDR3 is TGCAGTGCTAGAGATAGCCGGGACAGCGGAACCCATTCACCCCTCCACTTT. Translated, it gives CSARDSRDSGTHSPLHF.

The chain has TRBV11-2 and TRBJ2-3, with no clear D. The CDR3 has 15 residues. Trimming took off 2 bases at V and 2 bases at J, with 11 bases between the two ends. Germline CDR1 and CDR2: SGHAT and FQNNGV. The CDR3 coding sequence is TGTGCCAGCAGCTTAAGGTCGGACGACACAGATACGCAGTATTTT. As protein: CASSLRSDDTDTQYF.

This rearrangement joins TRBV6-5 to TRBJ1-3, with no clear D. There are 14 residues in the CDR3. The V end was cut by 6 bases, the J end by 4 bases, with 13 bases between. Germline V gives CDR1 MNHEY, CDR2 SVGAGI. The CDR3 DNA is TGTGCCAGCAGCACGACCAAGACGGGAAACACCATATATTTT. Translating it yields CASSTTKTGNTIYF.

The sample holds a few counts of this clonotype. CDR3 sequence (DNA): TGTGCCAGTAGTGCCTCGGGGTACCAAGAGACCCAGTACTTC. Its translation is CASSASGYQETQYF. This chain links TRBV19 with TRBJ2-5, with D perhaps matching TRBD2 (5 bases). This CDR3 comprises 14 residues. Trimming shortened V by 5 bases and J by 0 bases, and 10 bases separated the two germline ends. In germline, CDR1 is LNHDA, CDR2 SQIVND (reference sequence).

The genes are TRBV5-1 and TRBJ2-3; 7 nucleotides match TRBD2. The J segment lost 4 bases and the V segment lost 4 bases, leaving 6 bases of the junction unmatched. The CDR3 is made up of 14 amino acids. Looked up from germline, CDR1 is SGHRS and CDR2 is YFSETQ. CDR3 in amino acids: CASSTGGNPDTQYF. In DNA, the CDR3 is TGCGCCAGCAGCACCGGGGGGAATCCAGATACGCAGTATTTT.

The rearrangement joins TRBV12-3 or TRBV12-4 to TRBJ2-7; D is undetermined. Trimming pared 1 base from V and 9 bases from J, leaving 10 bases between. The CDR3 runs to 12 residues. The CDR3 loop reads CASSLGRAAQYF. The CDR3, as DNA: TGTGCCAGCAGTTTAGGTAGAGCCGCGCAGTACTTC.